This TCR beta chain was obtained from a study of blood T cell repertoires in COVID-19. The overall study: COVID-19 samples, acute and convalescent, were from the United States, Italy and Spain.

Assay: immunoSEQ multiplex PCR; the TCRdb copy retains only in-frame clones and omits some. The table records approximately 170,000 clones, approximately 82% of them present only once. Germline-derived CDR1 and CDR2 are SGHTA and FQGNSA. This CDR3 has 17 residues. With 5 bases clipped from V and 7 bases from J, the junction kept 17 bases outside the gene matches. The source of this sequence is a woman aged 45-59 years in a cohort exposed to, infected with or recovered from COVID-19 (not recorded which). Sequencing input: PBMCs or T cells enriched from blood (not recorded which). The chain uses TRBV7-2 and TRBJ2-1, with 7 bases fitting TRBD2. The chain's CDR3 is CASSGRAPRSGINEQFF. The CDR3 DNA reads TGTGCCAGCAGCGGGCGGGCCCCCCGAAGCGGGATAAATGAGCAGTTCTTC.